This T cell receptor beta chain was captured in a study of HIV-infected patients and healthy controls. This CDR3 comprises 12 residues. Germline assignment: CDR1 GTSNPN and CDR2 SVGIG (reference sequence). For this clonotype: At one end, the junction sequence differs from germline, possibly due to a read error.

Via MiXCR, TCRdb re-called the 5' RACE reads, giving one row per CDR3 protein. Of about 63,000 distinct CDR3 sequences listed, about a sixth were seen once; the top ten hold under 6%. Sequences were obtained from CD4+ T cells from blood. This TCR was sampled from a human donor in good health. The chain has TRBV30 and TRBJ1-1, with D hard to call. The CDR3 DNA reads as TGTGTCTGGAGTAGTAGCGACACTGAAGCTTTCTTT. It specifies CVWSSSDTEAFF.